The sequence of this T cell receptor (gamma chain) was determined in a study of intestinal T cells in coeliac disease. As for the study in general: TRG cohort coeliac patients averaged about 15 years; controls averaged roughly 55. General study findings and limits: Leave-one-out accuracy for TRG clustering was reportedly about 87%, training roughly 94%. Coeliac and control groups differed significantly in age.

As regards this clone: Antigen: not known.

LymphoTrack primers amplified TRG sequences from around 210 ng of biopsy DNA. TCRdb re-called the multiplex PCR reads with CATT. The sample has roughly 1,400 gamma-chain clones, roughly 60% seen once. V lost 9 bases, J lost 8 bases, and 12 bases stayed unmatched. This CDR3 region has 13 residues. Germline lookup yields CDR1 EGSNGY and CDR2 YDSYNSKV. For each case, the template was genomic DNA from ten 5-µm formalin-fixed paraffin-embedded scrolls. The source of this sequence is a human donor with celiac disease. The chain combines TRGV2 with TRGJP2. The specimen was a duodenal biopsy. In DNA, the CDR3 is TGTGCCACCCCCCGGATCAGCGATTGGATCAAGACGTTT. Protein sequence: CATPRISDWIKTF.